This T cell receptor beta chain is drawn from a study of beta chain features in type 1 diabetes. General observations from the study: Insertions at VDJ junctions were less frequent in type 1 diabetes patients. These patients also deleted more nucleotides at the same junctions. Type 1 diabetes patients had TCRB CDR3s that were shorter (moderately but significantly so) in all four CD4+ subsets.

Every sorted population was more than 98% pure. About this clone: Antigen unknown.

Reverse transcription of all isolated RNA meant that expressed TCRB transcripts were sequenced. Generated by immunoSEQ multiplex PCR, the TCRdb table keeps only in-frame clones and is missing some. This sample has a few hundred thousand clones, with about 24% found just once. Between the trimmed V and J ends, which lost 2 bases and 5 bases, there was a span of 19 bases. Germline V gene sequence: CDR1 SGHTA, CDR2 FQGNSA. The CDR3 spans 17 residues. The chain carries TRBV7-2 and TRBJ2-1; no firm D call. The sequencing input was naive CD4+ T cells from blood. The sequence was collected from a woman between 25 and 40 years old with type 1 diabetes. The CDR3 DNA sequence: TGTGCCAGCAGCTTACTTTTCGGGTGGAGCACGGACAATGAGCAGTTCTTC. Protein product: CASSLLFGWSTDNEQFF.